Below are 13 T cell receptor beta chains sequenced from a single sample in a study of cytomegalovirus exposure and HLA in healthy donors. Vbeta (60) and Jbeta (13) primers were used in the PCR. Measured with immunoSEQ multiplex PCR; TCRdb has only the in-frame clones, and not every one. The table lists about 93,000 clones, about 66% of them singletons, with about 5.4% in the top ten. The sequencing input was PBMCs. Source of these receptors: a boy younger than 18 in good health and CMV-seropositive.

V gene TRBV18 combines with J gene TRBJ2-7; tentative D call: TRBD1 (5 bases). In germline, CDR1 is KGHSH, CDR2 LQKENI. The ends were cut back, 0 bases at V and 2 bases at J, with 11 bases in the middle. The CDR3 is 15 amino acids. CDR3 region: CASSPPGAPAYEQYF. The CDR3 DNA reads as TGTGCCAGCTCACCACCAGGGGCCCCCGCCTACGAGCAGTACTTC.

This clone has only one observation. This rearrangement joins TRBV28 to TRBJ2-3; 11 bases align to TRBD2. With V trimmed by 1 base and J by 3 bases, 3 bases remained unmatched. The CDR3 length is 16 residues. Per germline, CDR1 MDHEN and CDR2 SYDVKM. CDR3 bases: TGTGCCAGCAGTTTATACACTAGCGGGGGAACAGATACGCAGTATTTT. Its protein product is CASSLYTSGGTDTQYF. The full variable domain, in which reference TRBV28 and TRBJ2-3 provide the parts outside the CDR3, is DVKVTQSSRYLVKRTGEKVFLECVQDMDHENMFWYRQDPGLGLRLIYFSYDVKMKEKGDIPEGYSVSREKKERFSLILESASTNQTSMYLCASSLYTSGGTDTQYFGPGTRLTVL.

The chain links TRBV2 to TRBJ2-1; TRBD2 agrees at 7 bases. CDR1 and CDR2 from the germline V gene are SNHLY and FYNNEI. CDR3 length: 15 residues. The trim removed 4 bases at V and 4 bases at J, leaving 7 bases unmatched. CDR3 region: CASSAWTRDYNEQFF. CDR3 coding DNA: TGTGCCAGCAGTGCGTGGACTAGGGATTACAATGAGCAGTTCTTC.

This CDR3 reads CSFTEYGGEQYF. The CDR3 coding sequence is TGCAGCTTCACGGAGTACGGGGGCGAGCAGTACTTC. The J gene is TRBJ2-7, the V gene TRBV29-1; D may be TRBD2 (6 bases). V was clipped by 8 bases and J by 6 bases, with 17 bases between them. CDR1 SQVTM and CDR2 ANQGSEA come from the germline V gene. The CDR3 runs to 12 residues.

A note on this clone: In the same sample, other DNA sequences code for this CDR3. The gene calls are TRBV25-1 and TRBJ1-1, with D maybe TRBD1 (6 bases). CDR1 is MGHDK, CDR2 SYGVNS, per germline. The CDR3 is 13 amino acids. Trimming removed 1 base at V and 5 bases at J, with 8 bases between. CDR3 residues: CASSEFQGTEAFF. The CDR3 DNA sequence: TGTGCCAGCAGTGAATTCCAGGGGACTGAAGCTTTCTTT.

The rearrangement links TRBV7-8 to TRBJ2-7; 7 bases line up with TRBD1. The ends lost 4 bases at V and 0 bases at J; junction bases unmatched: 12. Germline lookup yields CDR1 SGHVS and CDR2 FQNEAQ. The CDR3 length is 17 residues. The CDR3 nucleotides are TGTGCCAGCAGCTCGGAGGTCCGGACAGGAAGCTCCTACGAGCAGTACTTC. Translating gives CASSSEVRTGSSYEQYF.

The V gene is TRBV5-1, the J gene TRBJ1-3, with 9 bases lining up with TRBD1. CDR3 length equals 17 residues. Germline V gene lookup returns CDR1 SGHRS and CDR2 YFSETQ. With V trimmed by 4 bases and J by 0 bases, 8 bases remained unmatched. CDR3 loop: CASSPGTGRPSGNTIYF. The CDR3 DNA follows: TGCGCCAGCAGCCCGGGGACAGGGCGACCCTCTGGAAACACCATATATTTT.

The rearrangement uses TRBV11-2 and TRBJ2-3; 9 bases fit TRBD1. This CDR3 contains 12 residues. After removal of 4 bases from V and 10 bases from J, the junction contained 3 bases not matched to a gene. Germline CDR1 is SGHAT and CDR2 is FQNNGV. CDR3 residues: CASSSTGGPQYF. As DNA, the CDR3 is TGTGCCAGCAGCTCCACAGGGGGCCCGCAGTATTTT.

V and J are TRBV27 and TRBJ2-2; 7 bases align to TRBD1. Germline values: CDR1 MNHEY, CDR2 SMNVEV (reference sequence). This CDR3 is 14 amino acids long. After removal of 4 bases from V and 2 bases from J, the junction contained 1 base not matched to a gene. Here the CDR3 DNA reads TGTGCCAGCAGTTGGACAGGCAACACCGGGGAGCTGTTTTTT. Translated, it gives CASSWTGNTGELFF.

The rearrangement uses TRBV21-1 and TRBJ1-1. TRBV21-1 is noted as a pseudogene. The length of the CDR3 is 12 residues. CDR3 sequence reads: CAGGFGVTEAFF. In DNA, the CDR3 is TGTGCCGGAGGCTTCGGGGTCACTGAAGCTTTCTTT.

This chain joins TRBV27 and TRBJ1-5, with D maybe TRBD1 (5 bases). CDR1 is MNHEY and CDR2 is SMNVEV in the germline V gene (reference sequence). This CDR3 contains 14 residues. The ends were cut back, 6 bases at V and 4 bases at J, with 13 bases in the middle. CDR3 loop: CASSRGVSNQPQHF. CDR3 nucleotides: TGTGCCAGCAGCCGGGGGGTTTCAAATCAGCCCCAGCATTTT.

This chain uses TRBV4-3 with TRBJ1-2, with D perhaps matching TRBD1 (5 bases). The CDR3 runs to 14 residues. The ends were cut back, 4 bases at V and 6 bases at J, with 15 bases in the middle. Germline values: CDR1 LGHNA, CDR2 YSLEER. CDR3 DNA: TGCGCCAGCAGCCCCCAGGGAGGGGCTAATGGCTACACCTTC. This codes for CASSPQGGANGYTF.

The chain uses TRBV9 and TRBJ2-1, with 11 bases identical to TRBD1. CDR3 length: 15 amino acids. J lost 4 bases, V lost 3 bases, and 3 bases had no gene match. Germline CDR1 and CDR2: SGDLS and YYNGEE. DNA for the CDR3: TGTGCCAGCAGCGCGGGGACAGGGGGTTACAATGAGCAGTTCTTC. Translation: CASSAGTGGYNEQFF.